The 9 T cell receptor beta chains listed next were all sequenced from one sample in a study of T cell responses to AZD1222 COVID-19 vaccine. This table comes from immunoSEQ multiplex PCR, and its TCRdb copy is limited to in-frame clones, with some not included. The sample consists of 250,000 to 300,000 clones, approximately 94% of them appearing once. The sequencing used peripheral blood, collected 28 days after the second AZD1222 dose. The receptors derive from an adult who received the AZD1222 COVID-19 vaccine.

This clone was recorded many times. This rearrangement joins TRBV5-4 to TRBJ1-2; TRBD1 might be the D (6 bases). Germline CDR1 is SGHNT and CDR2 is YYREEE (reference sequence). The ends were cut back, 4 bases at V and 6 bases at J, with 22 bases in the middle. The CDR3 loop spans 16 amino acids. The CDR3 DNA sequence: TGTGCCAGCAGCCCTTGGGGTACAGGGCAAAATCATGGCTACACCTTC. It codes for CASSPWGTGQNHGYTF.

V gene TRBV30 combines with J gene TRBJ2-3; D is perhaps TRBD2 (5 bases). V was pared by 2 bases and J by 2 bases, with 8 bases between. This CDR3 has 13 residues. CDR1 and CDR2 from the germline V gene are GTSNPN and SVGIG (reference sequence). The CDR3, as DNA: TGTGCCTGGAGTTCGACTAACACAGATACGCAGTATTTT. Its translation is CAWSSTNTDTQYF.

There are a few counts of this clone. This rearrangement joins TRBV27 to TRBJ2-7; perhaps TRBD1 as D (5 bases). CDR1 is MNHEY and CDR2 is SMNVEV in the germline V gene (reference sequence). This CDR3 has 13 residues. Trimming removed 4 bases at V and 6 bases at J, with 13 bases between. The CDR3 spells CASSYGQGSEQYF. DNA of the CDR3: TGTGCCAGCAGTTATGGTCAGGGAAGCGAGCAGTACTTC.

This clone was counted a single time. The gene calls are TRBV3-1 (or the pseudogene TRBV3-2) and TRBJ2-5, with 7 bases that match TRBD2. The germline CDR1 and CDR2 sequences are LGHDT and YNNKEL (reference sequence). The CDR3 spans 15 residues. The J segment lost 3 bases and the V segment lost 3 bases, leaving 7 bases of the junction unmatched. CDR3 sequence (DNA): TGTGCCAGCAGCCAGCAGTATGGGGGGGAAGAGACCCAGTACTTC. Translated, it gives CASSQQYGGEETQYF.

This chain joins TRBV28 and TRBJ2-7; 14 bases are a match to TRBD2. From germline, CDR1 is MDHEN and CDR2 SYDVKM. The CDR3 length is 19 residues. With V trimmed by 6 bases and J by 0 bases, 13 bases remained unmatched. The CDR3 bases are TGTGCCAGCAGCCCCGGGACTAGCGGGAGATCCCTCATCTCCTACGAGCAGTACTTC. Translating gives CASSPGTSGRSLISYEQYF.

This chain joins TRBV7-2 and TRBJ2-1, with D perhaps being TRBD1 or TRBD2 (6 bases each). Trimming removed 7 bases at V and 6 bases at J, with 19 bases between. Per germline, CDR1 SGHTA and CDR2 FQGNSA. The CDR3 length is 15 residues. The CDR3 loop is CASNQRGTSTNEQFF. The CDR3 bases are TGTGCCAGCAACCAGAGGGGGACTTCAACCAATGAGCAGTTCTTC.

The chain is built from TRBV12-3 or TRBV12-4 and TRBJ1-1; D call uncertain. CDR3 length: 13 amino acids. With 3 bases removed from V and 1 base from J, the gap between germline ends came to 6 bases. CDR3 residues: CASSLSENTEAFF. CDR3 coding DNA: TGTGCCAGCAGTTTGTCAGAGAACACTGAAGCTTTCTTT.

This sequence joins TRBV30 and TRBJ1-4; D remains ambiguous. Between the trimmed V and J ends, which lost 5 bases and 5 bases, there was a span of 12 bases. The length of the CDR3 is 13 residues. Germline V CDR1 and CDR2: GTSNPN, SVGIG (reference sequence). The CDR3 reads CAWLRAANEKLFF. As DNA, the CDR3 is TGTGCCTGGTTGAGGGCAGCCAATGAAAAACTGTTTTTT.

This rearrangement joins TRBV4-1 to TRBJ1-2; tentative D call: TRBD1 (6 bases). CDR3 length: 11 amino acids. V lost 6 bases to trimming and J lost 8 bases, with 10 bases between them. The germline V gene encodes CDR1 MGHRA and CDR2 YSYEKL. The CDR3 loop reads CASRGGGGYTF. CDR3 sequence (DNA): TGCGCCAGCAGAGGTGGGGGCGGCTACACCTTC.